The rows below give T cell receptor beta chains drawn from one sample of a study of regulatory T cells in long-lasting Graves disease. TCRdb redid the calling of the multiplex PCR reads with MiXCR, one entry per CDR3 protein. The sample consists of roughly 610,000 distinct CDR3 sequences, roughly 16% of them appearing once. These data are also associated with another study on T cells in Graves' hyperthyroidism and ophthalmopathy.

Sequences were derived from peripheral blood mononuclear cells (PBMCs), sampled at new diagnosis, from a patient treated with antithyroid drugs. The receptors come from a man aged 18-30 years with Graves disease. The CDR3 runs from the conserved cysteine through the conserved F or W. The order of the fields is D gene, J gene, clone size, V gene, CDR3 DNA, CDR3 protein. D genes are given only for firm matches. Part of the rows lack a size; the others show once, few, many or a class for expanded clones.

.,TRBJ1-5,many,TRBV20-1,TGCAGTGCTAGAGTGGGAAATAGCAATCAGCCCCAGCATTTT,CSARVGNSNQPQHF
.,TRBJ2-7,many,TRBV2,TGTGCCAGCAGAGTAGCTGGTACCTTCTCCTACGAGCAGTACTTC,CASRVAGTFSYEQYF
.,TRBJ1-1,many,TRBV6-5,TGTGCCAGCAGTTACACCAGGGGAGGCACTGAAGCTTTCTTT,CASSYTRGGTEAFF
.,TRBJ1-1,.,TRBV7-3,TGTGCCAGCAGCTTAACGTCGGGCCCTTCCGTGGTCACTGAAGCTTTCTTT,CASSLTSGPSVVTEAFF
.,TRBJ2-1,few,TRBV11-2,TGTGCCAGCGGCTTCGGGAATGAGCAGTTCTTC,CASGFGNEQFF
TRBD2,TRBJ2-1,many,TRBV7-3,TGTGCCAGCAGCGCAGACTCCGGGACTAGCCTCAATGAGCAGTTCTTC,CASSADSGTSLNEQFF
.,TRBJ1-5,many,TRBV27,TGTGCCAGCAGACGGGGAGGGGCTTTCAATCAGCCCCAGCATTTT,CASRRGGAFNQPQHF
TRBD1,TRBJ2-7,many,TRBV7-2,TGTGCCAGCAGCGAACAGGGGCTGTACGAGCAGTACTTC,CASSEQGLYEQYF
.,TRBJ1-2,few,TRBV29-1,TGCAGCGTTGGTTACAGGGATGACGGCTACACCTTC,CSVGYRDDGYTF
.,TRBJ2-5,.,TRBV5-1,TGCGCCAGCAGCATGGACAAACTGCGGAAAGAGACCCAGTACTTC,CASSMDKLRKETQYF
.,TRBJ2-7,few,TRBV5-1,TGCGCCAGCAGCATAACACAGGGCCACGAGCAGTACTTC,CASSITQGHEQYF
TRBD1,TRBJ2-5,.,TRBV7-3,TGTGCCAGCAGCTCCACCCCCCGGGACAGGCAAGAGACCCAGTACTTC,CASSSTPRDRQETQYF
TRBD2,TRBJ2-3,many,TRBV28,TGTGCCAGCAGACCAAGCGGGAGGGCTAGAGATACGCAGTATTTT,CASRPSGRARDTQYF
TRBD1,TRBJ2-6,.,TRBV20-1,TGCAGTGCTAGCGGACGAAGGACAGGGGGCGCAAGTGGGGCCAACGTCCTGACTTTC,CSASGRRTGGASGANVLTF
.,TRBJ1-5,.,TRBV7-9,TGTGCCAGCAGTCGTGACCTTAGCAATCAGCCCCAGCATTTT,CASSRDLSNQPQHF
.,TRBJ1-2,many,TRBV2,TGTGCCAGCAGAGAGGCGGGTGCCGTTTATGGCTACACCTTC,CASREAGAVYGYTF